Below, 26 T cell receptor beta chains from the same sample are listed, as sequenced in a study of control samples from healthy donors and cancer patients. Sequenced by immunoSEQ multiplex PCR; TCRdb stores in-frame clones only, minus some. The data contain roughly 130,000 clones, more than 70% of them seen just once; the ten biggest clones take up roughly 3.1%. Sequenced sample: blood. All receptors come from a middle-aged man in good health.

This CDR3 is CASSLRPAYNEQFF. CDR3 DNA: TGCGCCAGCAGCCTCAGGCCCGCCTACAATGAGCAGTTCTTC. J is TRBJ2-1 and V is TRBV5-1; the D is unclear. Trimming removed 4 bases at V and 2 bases at J, with 10 bases between. The CDR3 is made up of 14 amino acids. Per the germline V gene, CDR1 is SGHRS and CDR2 is YFSETQ.

The V gene is TRBV27, the J gene TRBJ2-4; D may match TRBD1 or TRBD2 (5 bases each). Germline V gives CDR1 MNHEY, CDR2 SMNVEV (reference sequence). The CDR3 is 17 amino acids. The V gene lost 6 bases and the J gene lost 7 bases, with 25 bases spanning the gap. The CDR3 DNA is TGTGCCAGCAGCTCCCGCCAGAAAGGGGACCCACGGAACATTCAGTACTTC. Its protein is CASSSRQKGDPRNIQYF.

J is TRBJ1-3 and V is TRBV15, with D possibly matching TRBD1 (6 bases). Trimming removed 1 base from V and 6 bases from J, with 13 bases in between. The germline gives CDR1 LNHNV, CDR2 YYDKDF (reference sequence). The CDR3 has 15 amino acids. Written as DNA, the CDR3 is TGTGCCACCAGCAGAGGACAGGTCGTCGAAAACACCATATATTTT. Protein product: CATSRGQVVENTIYF.

The J gene is TRBJ2-3, the V gene TRBV7-3; no reliable D call. The CDR3 consists of 12 residues. The germline V gene has CDR1 SGHTA and CDR2 FQGTGA. V gave up 5 bases and J gave up 6 bases, with 9 bases separating them. The CDR3: CASSAPWDTQYF. The DNA for the CDR3 is TGTGCCAGCAGCGCCCCCTGGGATACGCAGTATTTT.

The chain links TRBV11-2 to TRBJ1-5; no firm D call. Germline-derived CDR1 and CDR2 are SGHAT and FQNNGV. The CDR3 consists of 15 residues. Trimming removed 0 bases from V and 0 bases from J, with 6 bases in between. As DNA, the CDR3 is TGTGCCAGCAGCTTAGAGGCGGCTAGCAATCAGCCCCAGCATTTT. Protein: CASSLEAASNQPQHF.

The genes are TRBV7-9 and TRBJ1-2, with D unclear. Trimming took off 5 bases at V and 2 bases at J, with 9 bases between the two ends. The CDR3 totals 13 residues. Germline V gives CDR1 SEHNR, CDR2 FQNEAQ (reference sequence). CDR3 amino acids: CASSPMGNYGYTF. The DNA of the CDR3 is TGTGCCAGCAGCCCGATGGGGAACTATGGCTACACCTTC.

The V and J genes are TRBV30 and TRBJ2-6; TRBD1 matches 7 bases. After removal of 1 base from V and 0 bases from J, the junction contained 3 bases not matched to a gene. Germline-derived CDR1 and CDR2 are GTSNPN and SVGIG (reference sequence). The CDR3 is 16 residues long. This CDR3 is CAWSGGTASGANVLTF. CDR3 DNA: TGTGCCTGGAGTGGGGGGACAGCCTCTGGGGCCAACGTCCTGACTTTC.

This clone occurred once. The rearrangement uses TRBV21-1 and TRBJ2-5; the tabulated D call, TRBD2, remains unverified against the DNA. TRBV21-1 is flagged as a pseudogene. The CDR3 totals 16 residues. The CDR3 bases are TGTGCCAGCAGCAAGATTTTGGGAGGGATAGAGGAGACCCAGTACTTC. It encodes CASSKILGGIEETQYF.

The chain links TRBV6-5 to TRBJ1-6; no definite D call. CDR1 MNHEY and CDR2 SVGAGI come from the germline V gene. Trimming removed 6 bases at V and 10 bases at J, with 13 bases between. The CDR3 spans 13 residues. The CDR3 spells CASRMEGSSPLHF. The CDR3 region has the DNA TGTGCCAGCAGGATGGAGGGATCCTCACCCCTCCACTTT.

The chain employs TRBV28 and TRBJ2-7; D unresolved. V lost 6 bases and J lost 3, with 9 bases in between. CDR1 is MDHEN, CDR2 SYDVKM, per germline. This CDR3 is 12 amino acids long. Here the CDR3 DNA reads TGTGCCAGCAGACAGATAAACTACGAGCAGTACTTC. This encodes CASRQINYEQYF. Looking up the rest from reference TRBV28 and TRBJ2-7 gives the full variable domain: DVKVTQSSRYLVKRTGEKVFLECVQDMDHENMFWYRQDPGLGLRLIYFSYDVKMKEKGDIPEGYSVSREKKERFSLILESASTNQTSMYLCASRQINYEQYFGPGTRLTVT.

This sequence joins TRBV7-3 and TRBJ1-1, with D possibly matching TRBD1 (5 bases). The germline V gene has CDR1 SGHTA and CDR2 FQGTGA. V lost 5 bases to trimming and J lost 1 base, with 8 bases between them. The CDR3 is 13 residues long. The CDR3 reads CASSQTANTEAFF. In nucleotides, the CDR3 is TGTGCCAGCAGCCAGACAGCGAACACTGAAGCTTTCTTT.

The rearrangement uses TRBV12-5 and TRBJ2-1; 9 bases line up with TRBD2. After removal of 4 bases from V and 4 bases from J, the junction contained 5 bases not matched to a gene. Germline V CDR1 and CDR2: LGHNT, FRNRAP. The CDR3 is made up of 15 amino acids. The CDR3 here is CASGSQRGEYNEQFF. The CDR3 DNA is TGTGCTAGTGGTTCCCAGCGGGGGGAATACAATGAGCAGTTCTTC. Supplemented by reference TRBV12-5 and TRBJ2-1, the full variable domain reads DARVTQTPRHKVTEMGQEVTMRCQPILGHNTVFWYRQTMMQGLELLAYFRNRAPLDDSGMPKDRFSAEMPDATLATLKIQPSEPRDSAVYFCASGSQRGEYNEQFFGPGTRLTVL.

The rearrangement links TRBV2 to TRBJ2-3; unclear D gene. CDR1 and CDR2 from the germline V gene are SNHLY and FYNNEI. Trimming pared 6 bases from V and 5 bases from J, leaving 6 bases between. The length of the CDR3 is 11 residues. CDR3 DNA: TGTGCCAGCAGGAGGCAAGATACGCAGTATTTT. Residues: CASRRQDTQYF.

Only one count was recorded for this clone. V gene TRBV27 combines with J gene TRBJ2-7, with 11 bases that match TRBD1. Trimming at V came to 4 bases and at J to 5 bases, leaving 7 bases not matched to a gene. This CDR3 comprises 15 residues. From germline, CDR1 is MNHEY and CDR2 SMNVEV (reference sequence). CDR3 sequence: CASSSPGQGVDEQYF. Here the CDR3 DNA reads TGTGCCAGCAGTTCCCCGGGACAGGGGGTCGACGAGCAGTACTTC.

The chain combines TRBV19 with TRBJ1-1; D unclear. This CDR3 spans 14 amino acids. Germline V gene sequence: CDR1 LNHDA, CDR2 SQIVND (reference sequence). With 2 bases removed from V and 2 bases from J, the gap between germline ends came to 9 bases. This CDR3 is CASSITGSNTEAFF. The CDR3, as DNA: TGTGCCAGTAGTATAACTGGGAGCAACACTGAAGCTTTCTTT.

This chain joins TRBV2 and TRBJ1-4; D is possibly TRBD1 (5 bases). The V end was cut by 1 base, the J end by 8 bases, with 11 bases between. The CDR3 loop spans 14 amino acids. From germline, CDR1 is SNHLY and CDR2 FYNNEI. In nucleotides, the CDR3 is TGTGCCAGCAGTGAAGGGGGCTTGGGGGAAAAACTGTTTTTT. It codes for CASSEGGLGEKLFF.

The chain is built from TRBV3-1 (or the pseudogene TRBV3-2) and TRBJ1-5, with D unresolved. V dropped 1 base and J dropped 0 bases, with 7 bases sitting between them. This CDR3 has 15 amino acids. Per germline, CDR1 LGHDT and CDR2 YNNKEL (reference sequence). The CDR3: CASSQAHNSNQPQHF. The DNA of the CDR3 is TGTGCCAGCAGCCAAGCCCACAATAGCAATCAGCCCCAGCATTTT.

V usage is TRBV19 and J usage is TRBJ2-5; 7 bases fit TRBD1. V was clipped by 4 bases and J by 4 bases; unmatched bases: 12. CDR1 and CDR2 from the germline V gene are LNHDA and SQIVND (reference sequence). The CDR3 loop spans 16 amino acids. The CDR3 nucleotides are TGTGCCAGTAGTACAAGGGACAGCTGGGGAAGAGAGACCCAGTACTTC. This gives the protein CASSTRDSWGRETQYF.

This clone was detected only a few times. The chain employs TRBV6-5 and TRBJ2-2, with a possible D match to TRBD1 (6 bases). The CDR3 contains 13 residues. The V end was cut by 11 bases, the J end by 4 bases, with 14 bases between. Germline CDR1 MNHEY, CDR2 SVGAGI. This CDR3 reads CAAQQGSTGELFF. The CDR3 region has the DNA TGTGCCGCACAACAGGGTTCCACCGGGGAGCTGTTTTTT.

The chain is built from TRBV7-2 and TRBJ1-1, with D maybe TRBD1 (5 bases). Trimming shortened V by 7 bases and J by 5 bases, and 20 bases separated the two germline ends. CDR1 and CDR2 from the germline V gene are SGHTA and FQGNSA. The CDR3 consists of 15 residues. CDR3 coding DNA: TGTGCCAGCATCTCCGCCAAGGGACCCTATACTGAAGCTTTCTTT. This codes for CASISAKGPYTEAFF.

This CDR3 reads CASSVQGPENYGYTF. As DNA, the CDR3 is TGTGCCAGCTCAGTTCAGGGACCAGAAAACTATGGCTACACCTTC. The rearrangement joins TRBV18 to TRBJ1-2, with D maybe TRBD1 (5 bases). The CDR3 covers 15 residues. Trimming removed 5 bases from V and 2 bases from J, with 15 bases in between. Germline V lookup: CDR1 KGHSH, CDR2 LQKENI.

The gene calls are TRBV5-1 and TRBJ2-2; D may be TRBD1 (6 bases). Trimming shortened V by 4 bases and J by 0 bases, and 16 bases separated the two germline ends. Germline values: CDR1 SGHRS, CDR2 YFSETQ. The CDR3 is 17 amino acids. The CDR3 is CASSRTGTLANTGELFF. Written as DNA, the CDR3 is TGCGCCAGCAGCCGCACCGGGACACTCGCGAACACCGGGGAGCTGTTTTTT.

This clone was picked up one time. The gene calls are TRBV29-1 and TRBJ2-7; 10 bases line up with TRBD1. The germline V gene encodes CDR1 SQVTM and CDR2 ANQGSEA. The CDR3 spans 15 residues. V was clipped by 0 bases and J by 2 bases; unmatched bases: 4. The CDR3 is CSVEDVTGGPYEQYF. The CDR3 DNA reads TGCAGCGTTGAAGACGTGACAGGGGGCCCCTACGAGCAGTACTTC.

The chain has TRBV3-1 (or the pseudogene TRBV3-2) and TRBJ2-7; tentative D call: TRBD2 (5 bases). V shed 4 bases and J shed 3 bases, with 7 bases lying between them. Germline CDR1 is LGHDT and CDR2 is YNNKEL (reference sequence). The CDR3 has 12 amino acids. CDR3: CASSPRGYEQYF. The CDR3 DNA sequence: TGTGCCAGCAGCCCTCGGGGCTACGAGCAGTACTTC.

This chain uses TRBV27 with TRBJ2-1; TRBD1 is a possible D gene (5 bases). V lost 8 bases and J 2 bases, leaving 13 bases between the germline ends. CDR1 and CDR2 (germline): MNHEY, SMNVEV (reference sequence). The CDR3 runs to 14 residues. The CDR3 reads CASFQGSAYNEQFF. The CDR3 coding sequence is TGTGCCAGCTTTCAGGGATCTGCCTACAATGAGCAGTTCTTC.

The V call is TRBV24-1, the J call TRBJ2-1, with TRBD2 matching 10 bases. V shed 1 base and J 9 bases; nucleotides not matched to a gene: 5. The length of the CDR3 is 15 residues. In germline, CDR1 is KGHDR, CDR2 SFDVKD. The CDR3 reads CATSDLTSGVSEQFF. In DNA, the CDR3 is TGTGCCACCAGTGATTTAACTAGCGGGGTTTCTGAGCAGTTCTTC.